The present entry profiles one TCR beta chain with its context. Per the authors' pipeline: Nucleated cell number was recorded as an estimate derived from reference gene primer amplification. Profiling relied on immunoSEQ multiplex PCR, and the TCRdb table lists in-frame clones only, not all of them. That table gives V, J and clone size, and the DNA gave D and trimming. The sample holds 150,000 to 200,000 clones, less than 85% seen once. The sample comes from a study of blood T cell repertoires in COVID-19. Across the study: Researchers got acute and convalescent COVID-19 samples from the United States, Italy and Spain. T cells, B-cell-depleted T cells, or PBMCs provided the cDNA or gDNA that served as material.

Looked up from germline, CDR1 is SGDLS and CDR2 is YYNGEE. The length of the CDR3 is 14 residues. V gave up 10 bases and J gave up 0 bases, with 17 bases separating them. Input material: peripheral blood. The genes are TRBV9 and TRBJ2-7, with D tentatively TRBD2 (7 bases). The clonotype comes from a man over 45 who had recovered from COVID-19. The CDR3 spells CAGGGGGSSYEQYF. The CDR3 DNA reads as TGTGCCGGAGGGGGGGGCGGAAGCTCCTACGAGCAGTACTTC.